What follows describes a single T cell receptor (beta chain). Its antigen remains unknown. This sample was taken from a study of CXCR4 blockade with PD-1 therapy in pancreatic cancer. Study-wide findings and caveats: Survival did not correlate with tumor clonality, which averaged around 0.14 versus 0.05. More frequent amino acid clones had more nucleotide rearrangements, suggesting convergent selection. Only TCRbeta chains were sequenced here.

No neoadjuvant therapy was given before resection to the patients supplying these archived tumor blocks. The repertoire was sequenced with immunoSEQ multiplex PCR; TCRdb's copy has only in-frame clones and lacks some. The table shows about 8,900 clones, with roughly 50% occurring only once. The J segment lost 7 bases and the V segment lost 6 bases, leaving 14 bases of the junction unmatched. Germline-derived CDR1 and CDR2 are SQVTM and ANQGSEA. The CDR3 has 14 residues. The receptor was derived from a human donor with pancreatic ductal adenocarcinoma. Source material: tumor tissue. This chain joins TRBV29-1 and TRBJ2-5, with 7 bases identical to TRBD1. CDR3 sequence: CSVEPRDSIRTQYF. CDR3 coding DNA: TGCAGCGTAGAACCCAGGGACAGCATAAGGACCCAGTACTTC.